This T cell receptor beta chain derives from a study of blood T cell repertoires in COVID-19. Data came from immunoSEQ multiplex PCR; TCRdb stores just in-frame clones and leaves some out. Here the sample spans around 310,000 clones, about 88% being singletons. The recovered donors of Cohort 3 showed two negative PCRs, clearance, or symptom resolution. For this clone: Additional DNA sequences in this sample encode the identical CDR3.

The sequence was obtained from a woman aged 40 to 50 who had recovered from COVID-19. Material for sequencing was PBMCs or T cells enriched from blood (not recorded which).

Written as DNA, the CDR3 is TGTGCCAGTAGTATAGGTCTAGCGGGAGGGCAAGAGACCCAGTACTTC. Its translation: CASSIGLAGGQETQYF. V is TRBV19 and J is TRBJ2-5, with 12 bases fitting TRBD2. The CDR3 is 16 residues long. CDR1 is LNHDA and CDR2 is SQIVND in the germline V gene (reference sequence). Losses at the gene ends were 1 base for V and 2 bases for J; bases not matched to a gene: 2.